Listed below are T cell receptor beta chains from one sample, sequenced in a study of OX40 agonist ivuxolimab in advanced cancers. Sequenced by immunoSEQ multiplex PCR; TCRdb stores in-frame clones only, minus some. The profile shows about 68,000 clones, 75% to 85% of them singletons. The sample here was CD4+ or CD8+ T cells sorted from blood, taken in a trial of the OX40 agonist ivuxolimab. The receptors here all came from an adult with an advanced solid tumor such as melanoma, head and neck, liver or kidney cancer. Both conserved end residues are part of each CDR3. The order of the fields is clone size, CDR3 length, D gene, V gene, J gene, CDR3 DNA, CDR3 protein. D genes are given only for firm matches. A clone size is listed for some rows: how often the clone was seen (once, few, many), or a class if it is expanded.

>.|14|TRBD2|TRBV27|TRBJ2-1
TGTGCCAGCAGTGCAGGACTAGCGGGAATAGAGCAGTTCTTC
CASSAGLAGIEQFF
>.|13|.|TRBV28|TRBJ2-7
TGTGCCAGCAGCACAGGTGTTACCTACGAGCAGTACTTC
CASSTGVTYEQYF
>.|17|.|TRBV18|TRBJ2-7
TGTGCCAGCTCACCACCGCGGTGGGGCAGGAGTTCCTACGAGCAGTACTTC
CASSPPRWGRSSYEQYF
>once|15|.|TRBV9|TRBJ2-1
TGTGCCAGCAGCGTAGGGGCTAGTCAATACAATGAGCAGTTCTTC
CASSVGASQYNEQFF
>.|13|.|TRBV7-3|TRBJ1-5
TGTGCCAGCAGCCTGGGGGCGAATCAGCCCCAGCATTTT
CASSLGANQPQHF
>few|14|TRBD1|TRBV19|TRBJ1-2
TGTGCCAGTAGTATTCCCGGACAGGGGGTCCGCTACACCTTC
CASSIPGQGVRYTF
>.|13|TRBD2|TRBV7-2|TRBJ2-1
TGTGCCAGCAGCTTAATAAGCGGGGATGAGCAGTTCTTC
CASSLISGDEQFF
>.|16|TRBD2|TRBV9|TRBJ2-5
TGTGCCAGCAGCGTAGGACCACGCGGGGGTGGGGAGACCCAGTACTTC
CASSVGPRGGGETQYF
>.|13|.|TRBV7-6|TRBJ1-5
TGTGCCAGCAGCACAGGTTTCGCTCAGCCCCAGCATTTT
CASSTGFAQPQHF
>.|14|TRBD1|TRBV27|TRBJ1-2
TGTGCCAGCAGTTCGTCAGGGGGCGCGCATGGCTACACCTTC
CASSSSGGAHGYTF
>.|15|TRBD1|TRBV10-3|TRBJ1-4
TGTGCCATCAGTGATCGGAGACAGGGAGAGGAAAAACTGTTTTTT
CAISDRRQGEEKLFF
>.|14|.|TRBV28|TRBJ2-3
TGTGCCACCCAGACGGGGATTAGCACAGATACGCAGTATTTT
CATQTGISTDTQYF
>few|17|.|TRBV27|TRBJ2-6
TGTGCCAGCGGGTCCTATACAGGCTGGTCTGGGGCCAACGTCCTGACTTTC
CASGSYTGWSGANVLTF
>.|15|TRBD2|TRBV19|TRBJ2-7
TGTGCCAGTAGTACCTTCCTAGCGGGAGGCTACGAGCAGTACTTC
CASSTFLAGGYEQYF
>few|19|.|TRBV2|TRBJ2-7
TGTGCCAGCAGTGCTAACCACCAGAGTTCGACAGGAGAAAACTACGAGCAGTACTTC
CASSANHQSSTGENYEQYF
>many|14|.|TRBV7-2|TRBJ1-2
TGTGCCAGCAGTGGGTCCGTGGGGGGCGGTGGCTACACCTTC
CASSGSVGGGGYTF
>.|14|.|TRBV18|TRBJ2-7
TGTGCCAGCTCCCCCCTCGGGACCCACTACGAGCAGTACTTC
CASSPLGTHYEQYF
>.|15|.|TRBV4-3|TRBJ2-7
TGCGCCAGCAGCCAAGGGGTAGCGGCAGCCTACGAGCAGTACTTC
CASSQGVAAAYEQYF
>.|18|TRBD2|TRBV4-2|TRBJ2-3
TGTGCCAGCAGCCAAGCGGGACTAGCGGGTTTGGGCACAGATACGCAGTATTTT
CASSQAGLAGLGTDTQYF
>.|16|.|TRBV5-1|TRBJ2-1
TGCGCCAGCAGCTTGGGTAGGGGCCCCGGCTACAATGAGCAGTTCTTC
CASSLGRGPGYNEQFF
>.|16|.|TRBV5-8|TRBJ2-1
TGTGCCAGCAGCTTGGACAGGGACCGCGTCTACAATGAGCAGTTCTTC
CASSLDRDRVYNEQFF
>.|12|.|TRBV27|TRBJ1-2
TGTGCCAGCAGGGAAACCGGAGGGGGCTACACCTTC
CASRETGGGYTF
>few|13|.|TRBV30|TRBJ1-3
TGTGCCTGGAGCGGCGAGCCTGGAAACACCATATATTTT
CAWSGEPGNTIYF
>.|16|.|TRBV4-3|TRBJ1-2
TGCGCCAGCAGCCAAGAACGGCAGCGGGCGGAGAGTGGCTACACCTTC
CASSQERQRAESGYTF